The sequence of this T cell receptor beta chain was determined in a study of PD-L1 blockade in urothelial cancer. Germline V gene sequence: CDR1 SGHTA, CDR2 FQGNSA. The CDR3 runs to 13 residues. V was shortened by 1 base and J by 4 bases, with 6 bases between the two germline ends. The table came from immunoSEQ multiplex PCR; TCRdb's copy has only in-frame clones and leaves some out. Counted here are tens of thousands of clones, approximately 80% occurring once; the ten biggest clones make up about 4.5%. The sequenced sample was PBMCs, obtained around atezolizumab (anti-PD-L1) treatment. The chain combines TRBV7-2 with TRBJ2-3, with D possibly being TRBD2 (6 bases). The TCR comes from a man between 65 and 85 years old with urothelial cancer. Here the CDR3 reads CASSLGGADTQYF. The CDR3 DNA is TGTGCCAGCAGCTTAGGGGGGGCAGATACGCAGTATTTT.